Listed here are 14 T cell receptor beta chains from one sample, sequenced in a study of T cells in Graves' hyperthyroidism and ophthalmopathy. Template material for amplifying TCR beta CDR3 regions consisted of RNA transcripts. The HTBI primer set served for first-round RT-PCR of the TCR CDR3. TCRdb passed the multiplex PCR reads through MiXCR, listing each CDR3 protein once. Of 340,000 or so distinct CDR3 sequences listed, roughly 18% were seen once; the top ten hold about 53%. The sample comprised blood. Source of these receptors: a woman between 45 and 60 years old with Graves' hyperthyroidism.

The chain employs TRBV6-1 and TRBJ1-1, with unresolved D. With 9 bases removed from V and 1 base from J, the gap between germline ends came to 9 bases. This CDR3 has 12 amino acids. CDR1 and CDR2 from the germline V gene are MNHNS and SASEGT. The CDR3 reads CARRDRNTEAFF. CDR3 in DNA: TGTGCCAGGAGAGATCGGAACACTGAAGCTTTCTTT.

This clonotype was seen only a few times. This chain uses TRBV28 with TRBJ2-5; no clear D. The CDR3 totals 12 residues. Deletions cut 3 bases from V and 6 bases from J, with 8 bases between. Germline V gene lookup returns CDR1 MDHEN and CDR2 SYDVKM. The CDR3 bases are TGTGCCAGCAGTTTCCGGTGGAAGACCCAGTACTTC. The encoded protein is CASSFRWKTQYF.

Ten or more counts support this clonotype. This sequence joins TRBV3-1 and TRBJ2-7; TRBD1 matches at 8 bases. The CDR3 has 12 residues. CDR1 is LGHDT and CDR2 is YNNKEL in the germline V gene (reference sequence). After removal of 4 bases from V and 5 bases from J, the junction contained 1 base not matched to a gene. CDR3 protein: CASSRTGNEQYF. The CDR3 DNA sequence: TGTGCCAGCAGCCGGACAGGGAACGAGCAGTACTTC.

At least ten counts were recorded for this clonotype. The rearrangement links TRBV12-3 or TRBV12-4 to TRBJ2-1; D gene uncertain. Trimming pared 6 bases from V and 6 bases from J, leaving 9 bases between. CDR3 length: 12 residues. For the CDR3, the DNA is TGTGCCAGCAGGAGGAACGGCAATGAGCAGTTCTTC. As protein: CASRRNGNEQFF.

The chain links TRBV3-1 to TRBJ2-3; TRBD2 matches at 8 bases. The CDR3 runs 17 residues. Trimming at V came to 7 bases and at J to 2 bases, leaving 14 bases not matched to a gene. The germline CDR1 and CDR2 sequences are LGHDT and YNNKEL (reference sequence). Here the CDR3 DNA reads TGTGCCAGCACCGGGGAAAGCGGGGGCCTATCCACAGATACGCAGTATTTT. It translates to CASTGESGGLSTDTQYF.

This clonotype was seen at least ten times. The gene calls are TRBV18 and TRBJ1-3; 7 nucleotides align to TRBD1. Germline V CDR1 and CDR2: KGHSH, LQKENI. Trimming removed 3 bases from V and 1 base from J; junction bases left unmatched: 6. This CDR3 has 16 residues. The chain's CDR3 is CASSPSTGTSGNTIYF. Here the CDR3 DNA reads TGTGCCAGCTCACCTTCGACAGGGACTTCTGGAAACACCATATATTTT.

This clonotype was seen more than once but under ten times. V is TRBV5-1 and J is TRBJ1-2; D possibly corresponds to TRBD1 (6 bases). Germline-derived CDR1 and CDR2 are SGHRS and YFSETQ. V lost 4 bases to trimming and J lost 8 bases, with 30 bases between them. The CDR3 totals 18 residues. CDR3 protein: CASSPPTGRLNVFEGYTF. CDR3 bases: TGCGCCAGCAGCCCCCCGACAGGAAGATTAAACGTTTTTGAAGGCTACACCTTC.

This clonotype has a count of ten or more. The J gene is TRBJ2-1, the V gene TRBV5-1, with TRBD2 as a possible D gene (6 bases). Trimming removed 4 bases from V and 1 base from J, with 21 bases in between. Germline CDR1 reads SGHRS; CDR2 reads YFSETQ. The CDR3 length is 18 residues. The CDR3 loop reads CASSPGLSVGSSYNEQFF. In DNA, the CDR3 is TGCGCCAGCAGCCCGGGACTCAGCGTAGGGTCTTCCTACAATGAGCAGTTCTTC.

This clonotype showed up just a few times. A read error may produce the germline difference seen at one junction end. The CDR3 loop is CSARDRGLERLFF. The DNA for the CDR3 is TGCAGTGCTAGGGACAGGGGGCTTGAAAGACTGTTTTTT. This rearrangement joins TRBV20-1 to TRBJ1-4, with 11 bases that match TRBD1. From germline, CDR1 is DFQATT and CDR2 SNEGSKA (reference sequence). The CDR3 spans 13 residues.

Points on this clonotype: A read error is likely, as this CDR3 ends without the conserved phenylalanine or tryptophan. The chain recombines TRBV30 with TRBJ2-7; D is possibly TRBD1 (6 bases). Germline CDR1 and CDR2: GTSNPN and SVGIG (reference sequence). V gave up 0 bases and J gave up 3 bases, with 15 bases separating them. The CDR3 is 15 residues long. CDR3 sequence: CAWSVDAGALYEQYL. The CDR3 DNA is TGTGCCTGGAGTGTGGACGCAGGGGCCCTCTACGAGCAGTACCTC.

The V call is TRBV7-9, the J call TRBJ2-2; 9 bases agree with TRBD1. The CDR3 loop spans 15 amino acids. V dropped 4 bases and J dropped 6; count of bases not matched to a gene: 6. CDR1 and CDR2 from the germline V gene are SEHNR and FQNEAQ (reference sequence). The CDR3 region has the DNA TGTGCCAGCAGCTCCGGACGGACAGGGGCCGGGGAGCTGTTTTTT. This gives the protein CASSSGRTGAGELFF.

The DNA for the CDR3 is TGTGCCAGCAGTTTGGGTCGACAGGGACAGACTGAAGCTTTCTTT. It translates to CASSLGRQGQTEAFF. V and J are TRBV12-3 or TRBV12-4 and TRBJ1-1; 7 bases line up with TRBD1. V lost 3 bases and J lost 5; bases outside the gene matches: 9. This CDR3 region has 15 residues.

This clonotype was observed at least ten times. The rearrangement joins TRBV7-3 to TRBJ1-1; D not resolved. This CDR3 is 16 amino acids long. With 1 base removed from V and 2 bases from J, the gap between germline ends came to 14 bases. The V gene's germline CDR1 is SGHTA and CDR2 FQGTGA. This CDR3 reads CASSLKIPPQNTEAFF. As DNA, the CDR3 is TGTGCCAGCAGCTTAAAGATTCCCCCCCAAAACACTGAAGCTTTCTTT.

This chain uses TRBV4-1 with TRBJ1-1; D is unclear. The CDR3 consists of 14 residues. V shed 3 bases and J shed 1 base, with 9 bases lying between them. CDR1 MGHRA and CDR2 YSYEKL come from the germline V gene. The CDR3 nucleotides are TGCGCCAGCAGCCAGGGAAATCAGAACACTGAAGCTTTCTTT. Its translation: CASSQGNQNTEAFF.